The clone carrying this TCR beta chain turned up a few times. Primers for the PCR totalled 60 Vbeta and 13 Jbeta. TCRdb keeps only in-frame clones here, not all; method: immunoSEQ multiplex PCR. The sample lists roughly 130,000 clones, roughly 79% occurring once. The entry originates in a study of cytomegalovirus exposure and HLA in healthy donors. CDR1 and CDR2 (germline): LNHNV, YYDKDF (reference sequence). The V gene lost 5 bases and the J gene lost 6 bases, with 16 bases spanning the gap. The CDR3 loop spans 15 amino acids. Material: PBMCs. This rearrangement joins TRBV15 to TRBJ2-2, with no clear D. The sequence was collected from a man aged 18 to 29 in good health and CMV-seronegative. CDR3 residues: CATSSSVAVSGELFF. In DNA, the CDR3 is TGTGCCACCAGCTCCAGTGTGGCAGTTTCCGGGGAGCTGTTTTTT.